This TCR beta chain was profiled in a study of T-cell reconstitution after alpha-beta-depleted transplantation in children. Whole-study results and caveats: From surviving recipient T cells and thymic progenitors came the high day-60 TCRbeta diversity observed in some patients. Alpha-beta T cells about two months after transplant reportedly derived from several hundred expanded graft clones.

The library targeted TCRbeta and was prepared with unique molecular identifiers. TCRdb passed the PCR reads through MiXCR, listing each CDR3 protein once. The sample consists of approximately 110,000 distinct CDR3 sequences, around 23% of them appearing once. Germline V lookup: CDR1 DFQATT, CDR2 SNEGSKA (reference sequence). The CDR3 is made up of 14 amino acids. With V trimmed by 7 bases and J by 3 bases, 8 bases remained unmatched. This clonotype occurred a few times. Antigen: not known. The origin of this receptor is a male patient aged 2-15 years who had a stem cell transplant for chronic granulomatous disease, so the T cells may come from the graft donor. The specimen was PBMCs, mostly from graft donor cells, collected 180 days after TCRalphabeta/CD19-depleted stem cell transplant. The chain recombines TRBV20-1 with TRBJ2-3, with 9 bases matching TRBD2. Here the CDR3 reads CSVPTSGLTDTQYF. The CDR3 nucleotides read TGCAGTGTTCCGACTAGCGGCCTTACAGATACGCAGTATTTT.